This T cell receptor beta chain was recovered during a study of T cell changes during pregnancy in multiple sclerosis. Trimming removed 0 bases from V and 0 bases from J; junction bases left unmatched: 4. Germline assignment: CDR1 SGHRS and CDR2 YFSETQ. The CDR3 has 18 residues. Clones were sequenced by immunoSEQ multiplex PCR, and TCRdb holds only the in-frame ones, with some missing. The data contain approximately 60,000 clones, 85% to 95% of them seen just once; the ten biggest clones take up less than 4%. The TCR was taken from a female donor with multiple sclerosis, enrolled in a pregnancy study. The specimen was CD8+ T cells from peripheral blood mononuclear cells, collected in the third trimester of pregnancy. The chain is built from TRBV5-1 and TRBJ2-3; 13 positions agree with TRBD2. The CDR3 loop is CASSLGGLAGSSTDTQYF. The CDR3 nucleotides read TGCGCCAGCAGCTTGGGGGGACTAGCGGGATCTAGCACAGATACGCAGTATTTT.